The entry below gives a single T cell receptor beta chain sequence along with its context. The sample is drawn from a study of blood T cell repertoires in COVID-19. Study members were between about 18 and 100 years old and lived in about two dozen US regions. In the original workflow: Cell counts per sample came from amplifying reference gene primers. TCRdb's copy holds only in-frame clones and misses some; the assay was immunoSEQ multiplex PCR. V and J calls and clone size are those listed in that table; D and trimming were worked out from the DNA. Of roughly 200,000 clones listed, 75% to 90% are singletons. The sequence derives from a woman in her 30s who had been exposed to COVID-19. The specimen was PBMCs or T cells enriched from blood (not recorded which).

The CDR3 here is CASSTDRANYGYTF. CDR3 nucleotides: TGTGCCAGCTCAACCGACAGAGCTAACTATGGCTACACCTTC. This chain connects TRBV18 to TRBJ1-2; the D gene is possibly TRBD1 (5 bases). The CDR3 is made up of 14 amino acids. The V and J ends lost 5 bases and 0 bases respectively, with 10 bases between them. Germline V lookup: CDR1 KGHSH, CDR2 LQKENI. Full variable domain (remainder filled in from reference TRBV18 and TRBJ1-2): NAGVMQNPRHLVRRRGQEARLRCSPMKGHSHVYWYRQLPEEGLKFMVYLQKENIIDESGMPKERFSAEFPKEGPSILRIQQVVRGDSAAYFCASSTDRANYGYTFGSGTRLTVV.